This is a list of T cell receptor beta chains from one sample in a study of OX40 agonist ivuxolimab in advanced cancers. Assay used: immunoSEQ multiplex PCR; TCRdb lists only in-frame clones, some missing. Of tens of thousands of clones listed, approximately 83% are singletons. The specimen comprised CD4+ or CD8+ T cells sorted from blood, sampled in a trial of the OX40 agonist ivuxolimab. The origin of the receptors is an adult with an advanced solid tumor such as melanoma, head and neck, liver or kidney cancer. Each CDR3 is given with its conserved first and last residue. Each record gives: J gene, clone size, D gene, V gene, CDR3 DNA, CDR3 protein. A D gene is named only where the DNA matches it firmly. Clone sizes are given selectively: once, few, many, or a class where the clone is expanded.

TRBJ1-1 | NA | NA | TRBV6-6 | TGTGCCAGCAGCCGGGCACAGGACACTTGGGCTTTCTTT | CASSRAQDTWAFF
TRBJ2-7 | NA | NA | TRBV27 | TGTGCCAGCAGTTTTCTTGCCAGCTACGAGCAGTACTTC | CASSFLASYEQYF
TRBJ2-3 | NA | NA | TRBV29-1 | TGCAGCGTTGAGCCGAACACAGATACGCAGTATTTT | CSVEPNTDTQYF
TRBJ1-5 | NA | NA | TRBV28 | TGTGCCAGCAGTTTAAACAGGAGCAATCAGCCCCAGCATTTT | CASSLNRSNQPQHF
TRBJ1-1 | NA | NA | TRBV29-1 | TGCAGCGTTGAAGGGGTATGGACTGAAGCTTTCTTT | CSVEGVWTEAFF
TRBJ2-7 | NA | NA | TRBV7-9 | TGTGCCAGCAGCTTAGGAGGGACGGATAAGACCGAGCAGTACTTC | CASSLGGTDKTEQYF
TRBJ1-2 | once | NA | TRBV27 | TGTGCCAGCAGTTTATATGGGACCGGTTTTAGCTACACCTTC | CASSLYGTGFSYTF
TRBJ2-1 | NA | NA | TRBV7-9 | TGTGCCAGCAGCTTAGGCAACAATGAGCAGTTCTTC | CASSLGNNEQFF
TRBJ2-7 | NA | TRBD2 | TRBV10-3 | TGTGCCATCAGTGGAGGCGGGACTAGCATTGAGTACGAGCAGTACTTC | CAISGGGTSIEYEQYF
TRBJ2-7 | NA | TRBD2 | TRBV6-5 | TGTGCCAGCTCAGACCCCGGGACTAGCCCGTACGAGCAGTACTTC | CASSDPGTSPYEQYF
TRBJ1-2 | NA | NA | TRBV7-9 | TGTGCCAGCAGCTCGCTAGGACAGAACTATGGCTACACCTTC | CASSSLGQNYGYTF
TRBJ1-1 | NA | NA | TRBV27 | TGTGCCAGCAGTTTATCGGGGACTGTGAACACTGAAGCTTTCTTT | CASSLSGTVNTEAFF
TRBJ2-3 | NA | NA | TRBV4-1 | TGCGCCAGCAGCCCGGGAGGCCAGGGGAGCACAGATACGCAGTATTTT | CASSPGGQGSTDTQYF
TRBJ2-3 | NA | NA | TRBV28 | TGTGCCAGCAGTTTAGGGGCTTCAGCGAACACAGATACGCAGTATTTT | CASSLGASANTDTQYF
TRBJ2-7 | NA | TRBD1 | TRBV6-5 | TGTGCCAGCAGTTACGTGGGGACAGGGCTCTACGAGCAGTACTTC | CASSYVGTGLYEQYF
TRBJ2-1 | NA | NA | TRBV29-1 | TGCAGCGTTGAACTGGGCGGGTATGAGCAGTTCTTC | CSVELGGYEQFF
TRBJ1-1 | NA | NA | TRBV27 | TGTGCCAGCAAGAGGGTGCAACTGAACACTGAAGCTTTCTTT | CASKRVQLNTEAFF
TRBJ2-1 | NA | TRBD1 | TRBV7-6 | TGTGCCAGCAGCTGGGACAGGGGTTACAATGAGCAGTTCTTC | CASSWDRGYNEQFF
TRBJ2-1 | NA | NA | TRBV29-1 | TGCAGCGTAGTGGAGGGGGCGCTTGTTGAGCAGTTCTTC | CSVVEGALVEQFF
TRBJ2-3 | NA | NA | TRBV5-1 | TGCGCCAGCAGCTTGGGAACAGGGACAGATACGCAGTATTTT | CASSLGTGTDTQYF
TRBJ1-1 | NA | NA | TRBV28 | TGTGCCAGCAGTTTTCTTACCGAAATGAACACTGAAGCTTTCTTT | CASSFLTEMNTEAFF
TRBJ1-2 | NA | NA | TRBV5-1 | TGCGCCAGCAGCTCCGAGTACCCCGTGGATGGCTACACCTTC | CASSSEYPVDGYTF
TRBJ2-3 | few | TRBD2 | TRBV7-2 | TGTGCCAGCAGCTTATTCACGGGAGGGGATACGCAGTATTTT | CASSLFTGGDTQYF
TRBJ1-6 | NA | NA | TRBV4-2 | TGTGCCAGCAGCCAAGACTGGACAGAGAATAATTCACCCCTCCACTTT | CASSQDWTENNSPLHF